The source of this T cell receptor (beta chain) is a study of blood T cell repertoires in COVID-19. The wider study: Researchers got acute and convalescent COVID-19 samples from the United States, Italy and Spain. T cells, B-cell-depleted T cells, or PBMCs provided the cDNA or gDNA that served as material.

The CDR3 loop spans 15 amino acids. V was pared by 1 base and J by 2 bases, with 4 bases of the junction left unmatched. Germline CDR1 is SGHDT and CDR2 is YYEEEE. The data were produced by immunoSEQ multiplex PCR, yet TCRdb's version contains in-frame clones alone and is incomplete. In the table there are about 90,000 clones, 75% to 85% of which are singletons. The chain links TRBV5-6 to TRBJ2-7; TRBD2 matches at 9 bases. The sequence came from a woman in her 70s with acute or convalescent COVID-19. The sample consisted of peripheral blood. The DNA of the CDR3 is TGTGCCAGCAGCTTGTATAGCGGGAGAACCTACGAGCAGTACTTC. Translation gives CASSLYSGRTYEQYF.